This T cell receptor beta chain was identified in a study of T cells after posttransplantation cyclophosphamide. The length of the CDR3 is 13 residues. V lost 6 bases, J lost 4 bases, and 3 bases stayed unmatched. Germline values: CDR1 MNHEY, CDR2 SMNVEV (reference sequence). TCRdb keeps only in-frame clones here, not all; method: immunoSEQ multiplex PCR. The data contain around 13,000 clones, around 83% of them singletons. The origin of this receptor is a man over 45 in good health, CMV-negative, and a related stem cell transplant donor. Source material: memory CD4+ T cells sorted from PBMCs. V usage is TRBV27 and J usage is TRBJ2-7; TRBD1 aligns across 10 bases. The CDR3 loop reads CASSWDRGYEQYF. CDR3 sequence (DNA): TGTGCCAGCAGCTGGGACAGGGGTTACGAGCAGTACTTC.